This T cell receptor (beta chain) was documented in a study of blood T cells in healthy people across ages. Samples each had at least 5.5 micrograms of total RNA extracted. Through a sample-barcoded 5' primer and a J-beta primer mix, a second PCR was run for roughly 6 to 12 cycles. TCRdb fed the 5' RACE reads into MiXCR, producing one record per CDR3 protein. The table lists about 1.8 million distinct CDR3 sequences, approximately 50% of them singletons. V was cut by 5 bases and J by 0 bases, with 13 bases left in between. CDR1 and CDR2 (germline): SGHVS, FQNEAQ. The CDR3 is 15 residues long. The receptor comes from a woman aged 40 to 55 in good health. This chain uses TRBV7-8 with TRBJ1-2, with D unresolved. The specimen sequenced was blood. The CDR3 sequence: CASSLGMGSNYGYTF. CDR3 DNA sequence: TGTGCCAGCAGCCTAGGGATGGGATCTAACTATGGCTACACCTTC.